This T cell receptor beta chain was recovered during a study of blood T cell repertoires in COVID-19. Study as a whole: Donors in the United States, Italy and Spain gave samples during acute or convalescent COVID-19. PBMCs, B-cell-depleted T cells, or T cells provided the cDNA or gDNA that made up the material.

Recovery meant two consecutive negative NP/OP PCR tests, professional clearance, or resolved symptoms. Authors' data handling: Scientists estimated how many nucleated cells there were by amplifying reference gene primers. Some clones are missing from TCRdb's copy, which holds only in-frame ones; the method was immunoSEQ multiplex PCR. V and J calls and clone size follow that table, whereas D and trimming were derived from the DNA. The sample shows about 460,000 clones, about nine tenths of them seen only once. The length of the CDR3 is 13 residues. V lost 6 bases, J lost 7 bases, and 15 bases lay in between. Germline CDR1 LNHDA, CDR2 SQIVND (reference sequence).

Sequenced input: PBMCs or T cells enriched from blood (not recorded which). V usage is TRBV19 and J usage is TRBJ1-1; weak D call: TRBD1 (5 bases). The clonotype originates from a woman aged 55 to 70 who had recovered from COVID-19. The CDR3 DNA follows: TGTGCCAGTAGGCGGACGGGGGAAAATGAAGCTTTCTTT. Its protein is CASRRTGENEAFF.